These T cell receptor beta chains were read from a single sample in a study of OX40 agonist ivuxolimab in advanced cancers. Clones were read by immunoSEQ multiplex PCR, and TCRdb kept only the in-frame ones, dropping some. Of about 98,000 clones listed, 90% to 95% are singletons. The sequences come from CD4+ or CD8+ T cells sorted from blood, collected in a trial of the OX40 agonist ivuxolimab. All receptors come from an adult with an advanced solid tumor such as melanoma, head and neck, liver or kidney cancer. Each CDR3 is given with its conserved first and last residue. A D gene is named only where the DNA matches it firmly. A row's size may be missing; if present it is once, few, many or a size class.

D: NA
size: NA
V: TRBV10-3
J: TRBJ1-2
CDR3: CAIRDESRSRINYGYTF
DNA: TGTGCCATCAGGGACGAGTCCCGGAGCAGAATTAACTATGGCTACACCTTC

D: NA
size: NA
V: TRBV11-2
J: TRBJ2-3
CDR3: CASSVTDTQYF
DNA: TGTGCCAGCAGCGTCACAGATACGCAGTATTTT

D: NA
size: NA
V: TRBV2
J: TRBJ2-5
CDR3: CASSELLETQYF
DNA: TGTGCCAGCAGTGAACTTCTAGAGACCCAGTACTTC

D: TRBD1
size: few
V: TRBV10-3
J: TRBJ1-5
CDR3: CAIQGANNQPQHF
DNA: TGTGCCATCCAGGGGGCTAACAATCAGCCCCAGCATTTT

D: NA
size: NA
V: TRBV5-1
J: TRBJ2-3
CDR3: CASSPGPDGDTQYF
DNA: TGCGCCAGCAGCCCCGGACCGGACGGGGATACGCAGTATTTT

D: TRBD1
size: NA
V: TRBV19
J: TRBJ1-2
CDR3: CASSRPGQENYGYTF
DNA: TGTGCCAGTAGCCGACCGGGACAGGAGAACTATGGCTACACCTTC

D: NA
size: NA
V: TRBV9
J: TRBJ2-7
CDR3: CASSVGTVGDPYEQYF
DNA: TGTGCCAGCAGCGTAGGGACTGTCGGGGACCCCTACGAGCAGTACTTC

D: NA
size: once
V: TRBV6-5
J: TRBJ2-7
CDR3: CASSYPGRHEQYF
DNA: TGTGCCAGCAGTTACCCAGGGAGGCACGAGCAGTACTTC

D: TRBD2
size: NA
V: TRBV29-1
J: TRBJ2-3
CDR3: CSGSIAGVTDTQYF
DNA: TGCAGCGGCTCTATAGCGGGAGTCACAGATACGCAGTATTTT

D: NA
size: NA
V: TRBV19
J: TRBJ1-3
CDR3: CASTPTGTVTGNTIYF
DNA: TGTGCCAGTACCCCAACCGGTACCGTCACTGGAAACACCATATATTTT

D: NA
size: NA
V: TRBV6-1
J: TRBJ1-2
CDR3: CASSEADTSLGYTF
DNA: TGTGCCAGCAGTGAAGCCGACACCTCCCTAGGCTACACCTTC

D: NA
size: NA
V: TRBV5-6
J: TRBJ2-5
CDR3: CASSFHQEQYF
DNA: TGTGCCAGCAGCTTCCACCAGGAGCAGTACTTC

D: TRBD1
size: NA
V: TRBV6-1
J: TRBJ2-1
CDR3: CASSERDRGYNEQFF
DNA: TGTGCCAGCAGTGAACGGGACAGGGGTTACAATGAGCAGTTCTTC

D: NA
size: NA
V: TRBV4-1
J: TRBJ2-2
CDR3: CASSRRRDTGELFF
DNA: TGCGCCAGCAGTCGGCGAAGGGACACCGGGGAGCTGTTTTTT

D: TRBD2
size: NA
V: TRBV28
J: TRBJ2-7
CDR3: CASSLKLAGGWEQYF
DNA: TGTGCCAGCAGTTTAAAACTAGCGGGGGGCTGGGAGCAGTACTTC

D: TRBD1
size: NA
V: TRBV2
J: TRBJ1-2
CDR3: CASSGPGTGFYTF
DNA: TGTGCCAGCAGCGGTCCCGGGACAGGTTTCTACACCTTC

D: TRBD1
size: NA
V: TRBV7-3
J: TRBJ1-2
CDR3: CASSPMTGIGYTF
DNA: TGTGCCAGCAGCCCGATGACAGGGATCGGCTACACCTTC

D: TRBD1
size: NA
V: TRBV28
J: TRBJ1-5
CDR3: CASSFLQGDQPQHF
DNA: TGTGCCAGCAGTTTCTTACAGGGGGATCAGCCCCAGCATTTT

D: NA
size: NA
V: TRBV18
J: TRBJ1-5
CDR3: CASSPVGRDQPQHF
DNA: TGTGCCAGCTCACCAGTGGGGAGGGATCAGCCCCAGCATTTT

D: TRBD1
size: NA
V: TRBV9
J: TRBJ1-4
CDR3: CASSVDQGAEKLFF
DNA: TGTGCCAGCAGCGTAGATCAGGGGGCGGAAAAACTGTTTTTT

D: NA
size: many
V: TRBV7-9
J: TRBJ1-2
CDR3: CASSGDKNYGYTF
DNA: TGTGCCAGCAGCGGGGACAAGAACTATGGCTACACCTTC

D: NA
size: once
V: TRBV7-2
J: TRBJ1-5
CDR3: CASSPGVNQPQHF
DNA: TGTGCCAGCAGCCCCGGGGTCAATCAGCCCCAGCATTTT

D: TRBD2
size: NA
V: TRBV7-3
J: TRBJ2-1
CDR3: CASSITTGGYNEQFF
DNA: TGTGCCAGCAGCATCACAACGGGAGGCTACAATGAGCAGTTCTTC

D: TRBD1
size: NA
V: TRBV28
J: TRBJ2-5
CDR3: CASSLTPGQGRETQYF
DNA: TGTGCCAGCAGCCTCACACCGGGACAGGGAAGAGAGACCCAGTACTTC

D: TRBD1
size: NA
V: TRBV5-1
J: TRBJ2-3
CDR3: CASSPWDRGLTDTQYF
DNA: TGCGCCAGCAGCCCCTGGGACAGGGGGCTGACAGATACGCAGTATTTT

D: NA
size: NA
V: TRBV25-1
J: TRBJ1-2
CDR3: CASNYRASYTF
DNA: TGTGCCAGCAATTACAGGGCCAGCTACACCTTC

D: TRBD2
size: NA
V: TRBV9
J: TRBJ2-3
CDR3: CASSGQNHFLAGGTDTQYF
DNA: TGTGCCAGCAGCGGACAGAACCACTTTCTAGCGGGGGGCACAGATACGCAGTATTTT

D: TRBD1
size: NA
V: TRBV5-4
J: TRBJ2-5
CDR3: CASSSQNRGPGTQYF
DNA: TGTGCCAGCAGCTCTCAAAACAGGGGGCCCGGGACCCAGTACTTC

D: NA
size: NA
V: TRBV15
J: TRBJ1-5
CDR3: CATSRDPGHQPQHF
DNA: TGTGCCACCAGCAGAGATCCCGGCCATCAGCCCCAGCATTTT

D: NA
size: NA
V: TRBV2
J: TRBJ2-1
CDR3: CASRQYQYEQFF
DNA: TGTGCCAGCAGACAATACCAATATGAGCAGTTCTTC

D: NA
size: NA
V: TRBV4-3
J: TRBJ1-3
CDR3: CASRPRVNSGNTIYF
DNA: TGCGCCAGCAGACCCCGGGTCAACTCTGGAAACACCATATATTTT

D: TRBD1
size: NA
V: TRBV19
J: TRBJ2-2
CDR3: CASSRTGTGGTGELFF
DNA: TGTGCCAGTAGTAGAACCGGGACAGGGGGAACCGGGGAGCTGTTTTTT

D: TRBD1
size: NA
V: TRBV2
J: TRBJ1-4
CDR3: CASSRGIEKLFF
DNA: TGTGCCAGCAGCAGGGGGATCGAAAAACTGTTTTTT

D: TRBD1
size: once
V: TRBV7-9
J: TRBJ1-4
CDR3: CASSFAGGLSNEKLFF
DNA: TGTGCCAGCAGCTTCGCAGGGGGCCTTTCTAATGAAAAACTGTTTTTT

D: NA
size: NA
V: TRBV19
J: TRBJ2-1
CDR3: CASSYGTTYNEQFF
DNA: TGTGCCAGTAGTTACGGGACCACCTACAATGAGCAGTTCTTC

D: TRBD2
size: NA
V: TRBV12-5
J: TRBJ2-1
CDR3: CASGSAGGGSYNEQFF
DNA: TGTGCTAGTGGTTCGGCGGGAGGGGGGTCCTACAATGAGCAGTTCTTC

D: NA
size: NA
V: TRBV6-9
J: TRBJ1-6
CDR3: CASSTPPCGIGSYNSPLHF
DNA: TGTGCCAGCTCCACCCCCCCCTGCGGGATCGGGTCCTATAATTCACCCCTCCACTTT

D: TRBD1
size: NA
V: TRBV5-1
J: TRBJ1-1
CDR3: CASSKSSGGNTEAFF
DNA: TGCGCCAGCAGTAAAAGCTCAGGGGGCAACACTGAAGCTTTCTTT

D: NA
size: NA
V: TRBV4-3
J: TRBJ1-1
CDR3: CASSQRLLDGLVNTEAFF
DNA: TGCGCCAGCAGCCAACGACTTTTGGACGGACTAGTGAACACTGAAGCTTTCTTT

D: NA
size: NA
V: TRBV2
J: TRBJ2-1
CDR3: CASRGYQKQFF
DNA: TGTGCCAGCAGGGGCTACCAGAAGCAGTTCTTC

D: NA
size: NA
V: TRBV28
J: TRBJ1-6
CDR3: CASRNRPRDNFLHF
DNA: TGTGCCAGCAGAAATCGCCCGCGGGACAATTTTCTCCACTTT

D: TRBD2
size: NA
V: TRBV12-5
J: TRBJ2-3
CDR3: CASGLALAGRTDTQYF
DNA: TGTGCTAGTGGTTTGGCACTAGCGGGACGGACAGATACGCAGTATTTT

D: NA
size: NA
V: TRBV19
J: TRBJ2-1
CDR3: CASSIEANEQFF
DNA: TGTGCCAGTAGTATAGAGGCCAATGAGCAGTTCTTC

D: NA
size: NA
V: TRBV11-3
J: TRBJ2-1
CDR3: CASSGYHEQFF
DNA: TGTGCCAGCAGCGGTTACCATGAGCAGTTCTTC

D: TRBD1
size: NA
V: TRBV7-7
J: TRBJ2-6
CDR3: CASSPEQGAGANVLTF
DNA: TGTGCTAGCAGCCCGGAACAGGGGGCTGGGGCCAACGTCCTGACTTTC